The clone carrying this T cell receptor beta chain was detected only a few times. Each sorted subset replicate got 200 ng genomic DNA, about 33,000 genomes. This table comes from immunoSEQ multiplex PCR, and its TCRdb copy is limited to in-frame clones, with some not included. The sample carries more than 400,000 clones, approximately 94% recorded once. The sample is drawn from a study of shared clonotypes between healthy human individuals. V trimming: 3 bases; J trimming: 2 bases; junction bases outside the gene matches: 6. This CDR3 contains 15 residues. Germline V gene sequence: CDR1 SGHRS, CDR2 YFSETQ.

The chain has TRBV5-1 and TRBJ2-7, with TRBD1 identical over 9 bases. Sequences were obtained from naive CD4+ T cells sorted from blood. As to subset: CD45RA+ positively selected. The origin of this receptor is a woman in her thirties in good health. The CDR3 region has the DNA TGCGCCAGCAGCTCAGGACAGGGGAATCCCTACGAGCAGTACTTC. It encodes CASSSGQGNPYEQYF.